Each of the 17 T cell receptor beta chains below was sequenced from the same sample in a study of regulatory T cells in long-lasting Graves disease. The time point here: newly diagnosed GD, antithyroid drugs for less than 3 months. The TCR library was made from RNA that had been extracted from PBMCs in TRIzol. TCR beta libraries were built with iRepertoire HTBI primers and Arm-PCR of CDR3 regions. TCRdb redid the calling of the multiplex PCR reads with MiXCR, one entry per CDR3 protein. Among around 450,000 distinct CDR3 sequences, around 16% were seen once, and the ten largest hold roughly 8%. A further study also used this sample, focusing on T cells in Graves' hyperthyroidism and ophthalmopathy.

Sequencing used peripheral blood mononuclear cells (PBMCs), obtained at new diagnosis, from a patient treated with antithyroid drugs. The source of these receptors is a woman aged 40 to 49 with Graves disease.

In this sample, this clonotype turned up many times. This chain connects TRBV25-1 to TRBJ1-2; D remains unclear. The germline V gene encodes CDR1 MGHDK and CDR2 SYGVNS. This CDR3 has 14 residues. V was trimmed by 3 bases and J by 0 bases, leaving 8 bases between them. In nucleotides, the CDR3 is TGTGCCAGCAGTGAGCCAGGCCCTAACTATGGCTACACCTTC. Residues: CASSEPGPNYGYTF.

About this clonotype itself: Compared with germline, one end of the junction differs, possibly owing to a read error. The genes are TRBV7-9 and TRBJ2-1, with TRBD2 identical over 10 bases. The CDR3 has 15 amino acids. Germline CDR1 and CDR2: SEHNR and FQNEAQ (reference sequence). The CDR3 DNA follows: TGTGCCAGCAGCCAGCGGGAGGGTAGATACAATGAGCAGTCCTTC. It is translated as CASSQREGRYNEQSF.

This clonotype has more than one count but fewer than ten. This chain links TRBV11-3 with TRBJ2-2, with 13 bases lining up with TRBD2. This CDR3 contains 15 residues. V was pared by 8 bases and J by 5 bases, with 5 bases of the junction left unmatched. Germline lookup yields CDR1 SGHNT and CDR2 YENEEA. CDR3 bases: TGTGCCAGCGGCCGACTAGCGGGAGGAACCGGGGAGCTGTTTTTT. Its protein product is CASGRLAGGTGELFF.

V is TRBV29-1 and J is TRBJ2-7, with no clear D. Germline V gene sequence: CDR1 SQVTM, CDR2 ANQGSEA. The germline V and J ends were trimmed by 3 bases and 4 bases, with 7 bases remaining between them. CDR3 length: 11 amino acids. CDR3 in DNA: TGCAGCGTTGATAGTGGGTACGAGCAGTACTTC. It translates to CSVDSGYEQYF.

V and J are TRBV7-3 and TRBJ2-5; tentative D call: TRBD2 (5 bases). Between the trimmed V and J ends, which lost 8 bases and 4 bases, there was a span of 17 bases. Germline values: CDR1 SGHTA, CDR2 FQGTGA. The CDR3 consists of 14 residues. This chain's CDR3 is CASSSGSAPETQYF. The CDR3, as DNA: TGTGCCAGCTCCAGCGGCTCGGCGCCAGAGACCCAGTACTTC. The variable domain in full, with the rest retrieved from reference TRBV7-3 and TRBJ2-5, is GAGVSQTPSNKVTEKGKYVELRCDPISGHTALYWYRQSLGQGPEFLIYFQGTGAADDSGLPNDRFFAVRPEGSVSTLKIQRTERGDSAVYLCASSSGSAPETQYFGPGTRLLVL.

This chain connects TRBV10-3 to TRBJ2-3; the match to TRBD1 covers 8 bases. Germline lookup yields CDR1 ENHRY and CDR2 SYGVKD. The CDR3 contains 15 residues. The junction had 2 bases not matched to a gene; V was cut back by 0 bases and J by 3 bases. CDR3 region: CAISESGQGTDTQYF. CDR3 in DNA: TGTGCCATCAGTGAGTCCGGACAGGGTACAGATACGCAGTATTTT.

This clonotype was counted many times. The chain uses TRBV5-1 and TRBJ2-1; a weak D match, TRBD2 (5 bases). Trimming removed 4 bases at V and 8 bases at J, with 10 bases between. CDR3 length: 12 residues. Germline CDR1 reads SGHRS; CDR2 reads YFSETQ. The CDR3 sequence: CASSPMRDEQFF. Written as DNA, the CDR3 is TGCGCCAGCAGCCCCATGAGGGATGAGCAGTTCTTC.

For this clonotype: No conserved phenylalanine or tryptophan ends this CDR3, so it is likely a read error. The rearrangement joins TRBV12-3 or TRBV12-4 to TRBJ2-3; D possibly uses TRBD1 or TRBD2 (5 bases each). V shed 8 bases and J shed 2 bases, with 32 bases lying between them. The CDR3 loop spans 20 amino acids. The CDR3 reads CASSPIEMGPRGTHTDTQYL. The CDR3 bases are TGTGCCAGCTCACCAATCGAGATGGGACCACGGGGCACACACACAGATACGCAGTATCTT.

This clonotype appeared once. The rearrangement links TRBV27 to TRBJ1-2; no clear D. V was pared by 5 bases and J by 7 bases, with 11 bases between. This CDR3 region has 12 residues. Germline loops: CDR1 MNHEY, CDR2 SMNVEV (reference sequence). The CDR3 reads CASSDGISGYTF. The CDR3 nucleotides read TGTGCCAGCAGTGATGGGATTTCTGGCTACACCTTC.

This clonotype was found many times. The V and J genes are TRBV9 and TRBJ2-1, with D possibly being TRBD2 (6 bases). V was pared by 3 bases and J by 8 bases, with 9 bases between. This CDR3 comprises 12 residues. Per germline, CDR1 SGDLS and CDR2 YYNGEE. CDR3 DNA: TGTGCCAGCAGCGGCATAGCGGATGAGCAGTTCTTC. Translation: CASSGIADEQFF.

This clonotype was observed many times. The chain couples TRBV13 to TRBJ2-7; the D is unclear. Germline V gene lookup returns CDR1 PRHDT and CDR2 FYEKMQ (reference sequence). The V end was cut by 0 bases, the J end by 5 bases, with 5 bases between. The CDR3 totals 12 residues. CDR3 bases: TGTGCCAGCAGCTTAGGCCAGGACGAGCAGTACTTC. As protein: CASSLGQDEQYF. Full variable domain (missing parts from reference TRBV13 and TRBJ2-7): AAGVIQSPRHLIKEKRETATLKCYPIPRHDTVYWYQQGPGQDPQFLISFYEKMQSDKGSIPDRFSAQQFSDYHSELNMSSLELGDSALYFCASSLGQDEQYFGPGTRLTVT.

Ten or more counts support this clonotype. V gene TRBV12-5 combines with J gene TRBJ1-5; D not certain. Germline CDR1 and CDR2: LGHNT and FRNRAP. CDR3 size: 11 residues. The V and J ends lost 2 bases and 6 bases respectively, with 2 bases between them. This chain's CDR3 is CASGLFQPQHF. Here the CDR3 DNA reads TGTGCTAGTGGTTTGTTTCAGCCCCAGCATTTT.

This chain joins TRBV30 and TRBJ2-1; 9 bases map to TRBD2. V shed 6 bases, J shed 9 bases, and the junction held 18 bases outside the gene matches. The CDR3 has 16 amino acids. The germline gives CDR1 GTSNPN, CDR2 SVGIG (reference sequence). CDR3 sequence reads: CACPLLAGAVDCEQFF. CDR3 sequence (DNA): TGTGCCTGCCCCCTCTTAGCGGGAGCGGTTGACTGTGAGCAGTTCTTC. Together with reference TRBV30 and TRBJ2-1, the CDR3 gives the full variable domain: SQTIHQWPATLVQPVGSPLSLECTVEGTSNPNLYWYRQAAGRGLQLLFYSVGIGQISSEVPQNLSASRPQDRQFILSSKKLLLSDSGFYLCACPLLAGAVDCEQFFGPGTRLTVL.

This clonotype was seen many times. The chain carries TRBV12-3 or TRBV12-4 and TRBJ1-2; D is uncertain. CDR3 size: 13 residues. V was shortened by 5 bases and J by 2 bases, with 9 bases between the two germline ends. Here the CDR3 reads CASSQVINYGYTF. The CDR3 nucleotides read TGTGCCAGCAGTCAGGTGATCAACTATGGCTACACCTTC.

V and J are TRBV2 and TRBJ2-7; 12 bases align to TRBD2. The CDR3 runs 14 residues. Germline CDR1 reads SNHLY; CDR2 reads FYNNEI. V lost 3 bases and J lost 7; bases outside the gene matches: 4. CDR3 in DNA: TGTGCCAGCAGTGAGTGGACTAGCGGGAATGAGCAGTACTTC. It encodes CASSEWTSGNEQYF.

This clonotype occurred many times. The CDR3 DNA is TGTGCCAGCAGCTTACCAGACTACGAGCAGTACTTC. Its protein product is CASSLPDYEQYF. The chain uses TRBV12-3 or TRBV12-4 and TRBJ2-7; no firm D call. This CDR3 is built from 12 residues. The V gene lost 6 bases and the J gene lost 3 bases, with 9 bases spanning the gap.

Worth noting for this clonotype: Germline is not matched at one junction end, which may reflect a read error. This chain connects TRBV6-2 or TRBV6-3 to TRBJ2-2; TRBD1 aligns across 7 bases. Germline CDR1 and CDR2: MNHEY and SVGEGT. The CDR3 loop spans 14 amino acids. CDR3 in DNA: TGTGCCAGCAGTTGGGGACAGAACACCGGGGAGCTGCTTTTT. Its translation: CASSWGQNTGELLF.